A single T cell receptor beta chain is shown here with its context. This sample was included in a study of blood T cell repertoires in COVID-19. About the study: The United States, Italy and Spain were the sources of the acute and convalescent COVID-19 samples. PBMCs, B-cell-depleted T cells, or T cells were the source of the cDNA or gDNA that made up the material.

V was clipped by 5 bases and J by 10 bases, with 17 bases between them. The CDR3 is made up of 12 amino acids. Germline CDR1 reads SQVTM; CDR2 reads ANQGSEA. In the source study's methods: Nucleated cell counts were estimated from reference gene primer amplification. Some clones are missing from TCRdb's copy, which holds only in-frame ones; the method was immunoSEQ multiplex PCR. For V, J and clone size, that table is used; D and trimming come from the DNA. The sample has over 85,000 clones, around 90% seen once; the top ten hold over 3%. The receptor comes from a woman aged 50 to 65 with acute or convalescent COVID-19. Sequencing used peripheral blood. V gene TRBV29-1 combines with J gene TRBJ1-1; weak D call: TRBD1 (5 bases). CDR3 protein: CSVSWGGMGAFF. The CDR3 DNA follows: TGCAGCGTTTCATGGGGGGGGATGGGAGCTTTCTTT.